Listed here are 12 T cell receptor beta chains from one sample, sequenced in a study of blood T cell repertoires in COVID-19 (dated by TCRdb to 2020 to 2021). Libraries were made using the immunoSEQ multiplex PCR assay. In its TCRdb copy, this immuneACCESS table keeps in-frame sequences only and misses some clones. Where compared with another copy, unresolved V genes explain less than half of these, and the others have no known cause. The sample table holds roughly 96,000 clones, of which about 86% were seen once. The ten largest make up around 4% of the sample. The sequencing sample was made of peripheral blood. All receptors derive from a man aged 55 to 69 with acute or convalescent COVID-19.

This clone was detected only a few times. The chain has TRBV6-6 and TRBJ2-1; 9 nucleotides agree with TRBD2. Germline V lookup: CDR1 MNHNY, CDR2 SVGAGI (reference sequence). There are 15 residues in the CDR3. The junction had 3 bases not matched to a gene; V was cut back by 4 bases and J by 2 bases. CDR3: CASSSSGNPYNEQFF. The DNA of the CDR3 is TGTGCCAGCAGTTCTAGCGGGAACCCCTACAATGAGCAGTTCTTC.

The chain employs TRBV7-9 and TRBJ1-5; 7 nucleotides align to TRBD1. CDR1 and CDR2 (germline): SEHNR, FQNEAQ (reference sequence). CDR3 length: 18 amino acids. The junction had 9 bases not matched to a gene; V was cut back by 1 base and J by 0 bases. CDR3 sequence reads: CASSLVPRGGLSNQPQHF. The CDR3 DNA is TGTGCCAGCAGCTTAGTTCCTCGAGGGGGCCTTAGCAATCAGCCCCAGCATTTT.

CDR3 sequence: CASSGRNNYGYTF. The DNA for the CDR3 is TGTGCCAGCAGCGGGCGGAACAACTATGGCTACACCTTC. J is TRBJ1-2 and V is TRBV9; D remains ambiguous. This CDR3 has 13 amino acids. V lost 3 bases and J lost 2, with 8 bases in between. Germline CDR1 SGDLS, CDR2 YYNGEE.

The chain combines TRBV5-6 with TRBJ1-2; 7 nucleotides line up with TRBD1. The CDR3 totals 14 residues. Germline V gives CDR1 SGHDT, CDR2 YYEEEE. The ends lost 3 bases at V and 0 bases at J; junction bases unmatched: 2. For the CDR3, the DNA is TGTGCCAGCAGCTCGACAGGGCCTAACTATGGCTACACCTTC. As protein: CASSSTGPNYGYTF.

This clone was seen just once. The chain joins TRBV30 to TRBJ1-5, with D possibly being TRBD1 (5 bases). There are 13 residues in the CDR3. V lost 4 bases and J lost 3, with 10 bases in between. Germline-derived CDR1 and CDR2 are GTSNPN and SVGIG (reference sequence). CDR3 bases: TGTGCCTGGACCACAGGAACCAATCAGCCCCAGCATTTT. This codes for CAWTTGTNQPQHF.

The V call is TRBV11-2, the J call TRBJ2-3; weak D call: TRBD1 (5 bases). The CDR3 extends over 15 amino acids. V dropped 4 bases and J dropped 2 bases, with 13 bases sitting between them. The germline V gene encodes CDR1 SGHAT and CDR2 FQNNGV. For the CDR3, the DNA is TGTGCCAGCAGCTGGGGCGGTGGTCCCACAGATACGCAGTATTTT. Translation: CASSWGGGPTDTQYF.

The rearrangement links TRBV7-7 to TRBJ2-3; D might be TRBD2 (5 bases). Trimming pared 1 base from V and 5 bases from J, leaving 7 bases between. In germline, CDR1 is SSHAT, CDR2 FNYEAQ (reference sequence). The CDR3 runs to 13 residues. CDR3 bases: TGTGCCAGCAGCTTAGTTCGGGGAGATACGCAGTATTTT. Protein sequence: CASSLVRGDTQYF.

The chain uses TRBV29-1 and TRBJ1-5; a possible D gene is TRBD1 (5 bases). The V gene lost 5 bases and the J gene lost 6 bases, with 17 bases spanning the gap. Germline CDR1 SQVTM, CDR2 ANQGSEA. This CDR3 region has 14 residues. The CDR3 sequence: CSVSIGGQGQPQHF. The CDR3 bases are TGCAGCGTTTCCATCGGAGGGCAGGGTCAGCCCCAGCATTTT.

The chain employs TRBV19 and TRBJ2-1, with 13 nucleotides matching TRBD2. The germline CDR1 and CDR2 sequences are LNHDA and SQIVND (reference sequence). This CDR3 comprises 16 residues. V trimming: 7 bases; J trimming: 6 bases; junction bases outside the gene matches: 9. In DNA, the CDR3 is TGTGCCAGTACTCAGTGGGGGACTAGCGGGGTCAATGAGCAGTTCTTC. Translated, it gives CASTQWGTSGVNEQFF.

The CDR3 DNA is TGTGCCAGCAGCTCGGGACAGTCAGCCGGTGGCTACACCTTC. This sequence encodes CASSSGQSAGGYTF. This chain uses TRBV5-4 with TRBJ1-2, with TRBD1 matching 7 bases. The CDR3 has 14 residues. Germline V gene data show CDR1 as SGHNT and CDR2 as YYREEE (reference sequence). Losses at the gene ends were 3 bases for V and 7 bases for J; bases not matched to a gene: 9.

The CDR3 sequence is CASSLGQRSKAFF. CDR3 bases: TGTGCCAGCAGCTTAGGTCAGCGCTCCAAAGCTTTCTTT. The rearrangement uses TRBV7-8 and TRBJ1-1; D remains ambiguous. Germline V gene lookup returns CDR1 SGHVS and CDR2 FQNEAQ. CDR3 length equals 13 residues. V lost 1 base to trimming and J lost 9 bases, with 12 bases between them. The full variable domain, with the rest looked up from reference TRBV7-8 and TRBJ1-1, is GAGVSQSPRYKVAKRGQDVALRCDPISGHVSLFWYQQALGQGPEFLTYFQNEAQLDKSGLPSDRFFAERPEGSVSTLKIQRTQQEDSAVYLCASSLGQRSKAFFGQGTRLTVV.

The chain has TRBV19 and TRBJ2-3; TRBD2 agrees at 11 bases. This CDR3 contains 15 residues. CDR1 is LNHDA and CDR2 is SQIVND in the germline V gene (reference sequence). The ends lost 4 bases at V and 7 bases at J; junction bases unmatched: 7. Here the CDR3 reads CASSSSGRGPYTQYF. In DNA form, the CDR3 reads TGTGCCAGTAGTAGTAGCGGGAGGGGCCCCTATACGCAGTATTTT.